These 10 T cell receptor beta chains were sequenced from one sample in a study of T cells in women clearing cervical HPV infection. Measured with immunoSEQ multiplex PCR; TCRdb has only the in-frame clones, and not every one. The table counts 40,000 or so clones; roughly 5.8% lies in the top ten. Specimen: blood buffy coat. These receptors all come from a woman aged 18 to 75 with a cervical HPV16 infection that either progressed to CIN3+ or cleared (not recorded which).

To note about this clone: The read terminates 3 residues ahead of where the CDR3 ends, so the germline J gene completes it. The chain uses TRBV7-3 and TRBJ2-3, with D unclear. Trimming pared 1 base from V and 4 bases from J, leaving 9 bases between. Per germline, CDR1 SGHTA and CDR2 FQGTGA. The CDR3 length is 14 residues. The CDR3 DNA, read in part, is TGTGCCAGCAGCTTAAGTAAAAGCTCAGATACG. It encodes CASSLSKSSDT. The entire CDR3 is CASSLSKSSDTQYF.

As concerns this clone: The read ends 3 residues early relative to the CDR3; the germline J gene fills the gap. J is TRBJ2-1 and V is TRBV7-6; 13 bases map to TRBD2. V was pared by 8 bases and J by 6 bases, with 10 bases of the junction left unmatched. CDR3 length equals 16 residues. Germline V CDR1 and CDR2: SGHVS, FNYEAQ. The DNA read from the CDR3 is TGTGCCAGCGGCGGACTAGCGGGGGCCGCCTTCAATGAG. This translates into CASGGLAGAAFNE. The CDR3 as a whole reads CASGGLAGAAFNEQFF.

As regards this clone: The CDR3 goes on 3 residues after the read ends, and that part is filled in from the germline J gene. The chain carries TRBV20-1 and TRBJ2-7; 9 nucleotides match TRBD2. The CDR3 length is 15 residues. Germline assignment: CDR1 DFQATT and CDR2 SNEGSKA (reference sequence). J gave up 4 bases and V 4 bases, and 11 bases lay outside the gene matches. The DNA read from the CDR3 is TGCAGTGCTATTTCTGGAGCGGGAGGACAATACGAG. It yields the protein CSAISGAGGQYE. In full, the CDR3 is CSAISGAGGQYEQYF.

Concerning this clone: The read ends 3 residues before the CDR3 terminus; that terminus is restored from the germline J gene. V and J are TRBV7-9 and TRBJ2-3; D tentatively fits TRBD1 or TRBD2 (5 bases each). The germline V gene has CDR1 SEHNR and CDR2 FQNEAQ (reference sequence). The CDR3 runs 14 residues. Trimming left V 3 bases short and J 4 bases short, with 11 bases between. The CDR3 sequence: CASSFSQGADTQYF. The CDR3 bases that were read are TGTGCCAGCAGCTTTTCCCAGGGAGCAGATACG.

Details on this clone: The read stops 3 residues short of the end of the CDR3; the missing end is completed from the germline J gene. This rearrangement joins TRBV20-1 to TRBJ2-5; 8 bases match TRBD2. Germline V gene data show CDR1 as DFQATT and CDR2 as SNEGSKA (reference sequence). The CDR3 consists of 14 residues. Trimming cost V 5 bases and J 4 bases; bases outside gene matches: 9. CDR3 DNA, as far as it was read: TGCAGTGCTGACCCGCTAGCGGGTCTAGAGACC. Its translation is CSADPLAGLET. The entire CDR3 sequence reads CSADPLAGLETQYF.

In the case of this clone: The read ends 3 residues before the CDR3 terminus; that terminus is restored from the germline J gene. The rearrangement uses TRBV6-1 and TRBJ2-4; D not resolved. The germline V gene has CDR1 MNHNS and CDR2 SASEGT. The CDR3 length is 13 residues. CDR3 amino acids: CASSEDSSYGQYF. The part of the CDR3 DNA that was read is TGTGCCAGCAGTGAAGACAGCAGCTATGGT.

As concerns this clone: Read coverage stops 3 residues before the CDR3 terminus; the germline J gene supplies the remainder. The rearrangement links TRBV19 to TRBJ2-7, with 7 positions matching TRBD2. This CDR3 is 13 amino acids long. Germline V lookup: CDR1 LNHDA, CDR2 SQIVND (reference sequence). The junction had 6 bases not matched to a gene; V was cut back by 7 bases and J by 3 bases. The CDR3 spells CASNERGGYEQYF. CDR3 DNA, as far as it was read: TGTGCCAGTAATGAGCGCGGGGGCTACGAG. Full variable domain (missing parts from reference TRBV19 and TRBJ2-7): DGGITQSPKYLFRKEGQNVTLSCEQNLNHDAMYWYRQDPGQGLRLIYYSQIVNDFQKGDIAEGYSVSREKKESFPLTVTSAQKNPTAFYLCASNERGGYEQYFGPGTRLTVT.

Turning to this clone: Read sequence stops 3 residues before the CDR3 end, and the germline J gene provides the missing end. This chain joins TRBV7-9 and TRBJ1-2; D call uncertain. The V gene's germline CDR1 is SEHNR and CDR2 FQNEAQ (reference sequence). The CDR3 sequence is 11 residues long. CDR3 residues: CASSFSYDYTF. CDR3 DNA (partial): TGTGCCAGCAGTTTCAGTTACGAC.

The CDR3 region is CAWIRGGRAGTGELFF. The CDR3 bases that were read are TGTGCCTGGATCCGGGGAGGGAGGGCCGGGACCGGGGAG. V gene TRBV30 combines with J gene TRBJ2-2; 7 bases agree with TRBD2. The read comes to an end 3 residues before the CDR3 does, leaving the germline J gene to fill in the end. J was trimmed by 5 bases and V by 4 bases; bases with no gene match: 13. The CDR3 loop spans 16 amino acids. The germline V gene encodes CDR1 GTSNPN and CDR2 SVGIG (reference sequence).

A note on this clone: The read halts 3 residues ahead of the CDR3 end, with the missing end drawn from the germline J gene. The chain is built from TRBV6-2 or TRBV6-3 and TRBJ2-5; TRBD2 matches 8 bases. V was pared by 0 bases and J by 6 bases, with 3 bases of the junction left unmatched. There are 14 residues in the CDR3. Germline lookup yields CDR1 MNHEY and CDR2 SVGEGT. CDR3 sequence reads: CASSYSGTRKTQYF. The DNA read from the CDR3 is TGTGCCAGCAGTTACTCTGGGACTAGAAAGACC.